This T cell receptor beta chain was documented in a study of glioma-infiltrating T cells after dendritic cell vaccination. The germline V and J ends were trimmed by 6 bases and 4 bases, with 12 bases remaining between them. Germline CDR1 is SQVTM and CDR2 is ANQGSEA. The CDR3 spans 12 residues. Clones were read by immunoSEQ multiplex PCR, and TCRdb kept only the in-frame ones, dropping some. Found here are 90,000 or so clones, 70% to 90% of them singletons; the top ten hold 2.5% to 3%. The chain has TRBV29-1 and TRBJ1-1; D might be TRBD1 (6 bases). The input for sequencing was blood, taken before dendritic cell vaccination. This TCR derives from a human donor with glioblastoma. CDR3 coding DNA: TGCAGCGTCACACAGGGTGGCACTGAAGCTTTCTTT. It translates to CSVTQGGTEAFF.